One and the same sample provided the 27 T cell receptor beta chains below, sequenced in a study of cytomegalovirus exposure and HLA in healthy donors. Both 60 Vbeta primers and 13 Jbeta primers went into the PCR. The data were produced by immunoSEQ multiplex PCR, yet TCRdb's version contains in-frame clones alone and is incomplete. The repertoire consists of tens of thousands of clones, with roughly 80% occurring once and the leading ten covering approximately 22%. Sequenced: PBMCs. Receptors originate from a woman younger than 45 in good health and CMV-seropositive.

The rearrangement joins TRBV4-1 to TRBJ2-3, with 8 bases fitting TRBD2. Germline CDR1 MGHRA, CDR2 YSYEKL. The CDR3 extends over 16 amino acids. V lost 1 base and J lost 4; bases outside the gene matches: 7. The CDR3 coding sequence is TGCGCCAGCAGCCAAGTGTCGGGAGGGCCCTCAGATACGCAGTATTTT. Protein: CASSQVSGGPSDTQYF.

The CDR3 DNA reads TGCGCCAGCAGTACCGCTAGCGGGACGGAGACCCAGTACTTC. As protein: CASSTASGTETQYF. The genes are TRBV10-1 and TRBJ2-5; the match to TRBD2 covers 9 bases. The CDR3 consists of 14 residues. V trimming: 5 bases; J trimming: 5 bases; junction bases outside the gene matches: 6. Germline V gene lookup returns CDR1 WNHNN and CDR2 SYGVQD (reference sequence).

CDR3 DNA sequence: TGCAGCGTGTCGGAGACAGGGAATAGCAATCAGCCCCAGCATTTT. Translating gives CSVSETGNSNQPQHF. The rearrangement links TRBV29-1 to TRBJ1-5, with 7 bases aligning to TRBD1. CDR3 length: 15 residues. The junction had 8 bases not matched to a gene; V was cut back by 6 bases and J by 0 bases. Germline CDR1 is SQVTM and CDR2 is ANQGSEA.

This CDR3 reads CASRPEGHLTGELFF. The CDR3 coding sequence is TGTGCCAGCAGACCTGAGGGACACCTCACCGGGGAGCTGTTTTTT. V gene TRBV28 combines with J gene TRBJ2-2, with a tentative D call TRBD1 (6 bases). The CDR3 extends over 15 amino acids. CDR1 is MDHEN, CDR2 SYDVKM, per germline. Trimming took 6 bases from V and 4 from J, leaving 15 bases between them.

The chain is built from TRBV4-2 and TRBJ1-5; TRBD1 matches at 9 bases. Germline lookup yields CDR1 LGHNA and CDR2 YNFKEQ. The V segment lost 2 bases and the J segment 4 bases; nucleotides outside the gene matches: 3. The CDR3 length is 15 residues. CDR3 DNA sequence: TGTGCCAGCAGCCAATGGACAGGGGTAAATCAGCCCCAGCATTTT. It is translated as CASSQWTGVNQPQHF.

The V and J genes are TRBV4-2 and TRBJ2-7; weak D call: TRBD2 (6 bases). This CDR3 is built from 15 residues. Germline V gives CDR1 LGHNA, CDR2 YNFKEQ. Trimming removed 1 base at V and 7 bases at J, with 17 bases between. CDR3 nucleotides: TGTGCCAGCAGCCAAGCCGGAACGGGAGAGGGGGAGCAGTACTTC. This translates into CASSQAGTGEGEQYF.

This clone appeared once. The CDR3: CASSRLLAGGINTDTQYF. DNA of the CDR3: TGTGCCAGCAGTCGCCTTCTAGCGGGAGGGATTAACACAGATACGCAGTATTTT. V and J are TRBV9 and TRBJ2-3, with 12 bases aligning to TRBD2. Looked up from germline, CDR1 is SGDLS and CDR2 is YYNGEE. The V gene end was trimmed by 5 bases and the J gene end by 2 bases; junction bases not matched to a gene: 12. The CDR3 runs to 18 residues.

This CDR3 is CASSISRVQPQHF. The CDR3, as DNA: TGTGCCAGCAGTATCTCCAGGGTTCAGCCCCAGCATTTT. The V and J genes are TRBV6-5 and TRBJ1-5, with D maybe TRBD1 (5 bases). This CDR3 is 13 amino acids long. Germline CDR1 reads MNHEY; CDR2 reads SVGAGI. Trimming cost V 5 bases and J 6 bases, with 11 bases left between them.

The CDR3 coding sequence is TGTGCCAGCAGTCCGGACAGGGTAGCCAAAAACATTCAGTACTTC. It is translated as CASSPDRVAKNIQYF. The chain joins TRBV28 to TRBJ2-4; TRBD1 matches at 8 bases. Per the germline V gene, CDR1 is MDHEN and CDR2 is SYDVKM. The CDR3 loop spans 15 amino acids. J was trimmed by 0 bases and V by 5 bases; bases with no gene match: 3.

The J gene is TRBJ1-5, the V gene TRBV6-6; 10 bases fit TRBD1. The ends lost 2 bases at V and 6 bases at J; junction bases unmatched: 7. Germline CDR1 is MNHNY and CDR2 is SVGAGI (reference sequence). The CDR3 spans 16 residues. The DNA of the CDR3 is TGTGCCAGCAGTTACATGACAGGGGGCGGAGGTCAGCCCCAGCATTTT. Its translation: CASSYMTGGGGQPQHF.

This clone turned up a few times. The chain links TRBV6-1 to TRBJ1-2; D may be TRBD1 (5 bases). Germline CDR1 and CDR2: MNHNS and SASEGT. Trimming took off 3 bases at V and 3 bases at J, with 8 bases between the two ends. The CDR3 covers 13 residues. The DNA of the CDR3 is TGTGCCAGCAGTGAGGACACCTACTATGGCTACACCTTC. It specifies CASSEDTYYGYTF.

V and J are TRBV10-1 and TRBJ2-7, with TRBD2 matching over 10 bases. This CDR3 is built from 15 residues. Germline V gene lookup returns CDR1 WNHNN and CDR2 SYGVQD (reference sequence). V dropped 0 bases and J dropped 3; count of bases not matched to a gene: 2. DNA for the CDR3: TGCGCCAGCAGTGAGTCGACTAGCGGGCTCTACGAGCAGTACTTC. The encoded protein is CASSESTSGLYEQYF.

The CDR3: CASAQLGLAIDTQYF. CDR3 DNA: TGTGCCAGCGCCCAACTTGGACTAGCGATAGATACGCAGTATTTT. The chain employs TRBV6-1 and TRBJ2-3; 9 positions match TRBD2. After removal of 8 bases from V and 5 bases from J, the junction contained 11 bases not matched to a gene. Germline CDR1 and CDR2: MNHNS and SASEGT. The CDR3 contains 15 residues.

The chain has TRBV7-8 and TRBJ2-7, with D possibly matching TRBD2 (5 bases). Trimming cost V 4 bases and J 0 bases, with 10 bases left between them. Germline CDR1 and CDR2: SGHVS and FQNEAQ. The CDR3 runs 14 residues. CDR3 bases: TGTGCCAGCAGCTCCGTTGGAGGCTCCTACGAGCAGTACTTC. Amino acids: CASSSVGGSYEQYF.

The J gene is TRBJ2-7, the V gene TRBV6-6; TRBD1 matches 7 bases. Losses at the gene ends were 7 bases for V and 2 bases for J; bases not matched to a gene: 2. The CDR3 has 12 amino acids. Germline CDR1 is MNHNY and CDR2 is SVGAGI (reference sequence). CDR3: CASTQGTYEQYF. In DNA, the CDR3 is TGTGCCAGCACACAGGGGACCTACGAGCAGTACTTC.

The rearrangement uses TRBV4-1 and TRBJ2-6; the match to TRBD1 covers 7 bases. V was pared by 4 bases and J by 2 bases, with 5 bases of the junction left unmatched. This CDR3 comprises 16 residues. The germline gives CDR1 MGHRA, CDR2 YSYEKL. CDR3 nucleotides: TGCGCCAGCAGCCGAAGACAGGGAGCTGGGGCCAACGTCCTGACTTTC. Translated, it gives CASSRRQGAGANVLTF.

V and J are TRBV19 and TRBJ1-2, with TRBD1 matching over 8 bases. The trim removed 6 bases at V and 5 bases at J, leaving 5 bases unmatched. CDR3 length: 13 residues. Per germline, CDR1 LNHDA and CDR2 SQIVND (reference sequence). CDR3 in DNA: TGTGCCAGTAGGCTACAGGGGGATTATGGCTACACCTTC. Translating it yields CASRLQGDYGYTF.

The gene calls are TRBV7-9 and TRBJ1-5; a weak D match, TRBD1 (5 bases). CDR1 SEHNR and CDR2 FQNEAQ come from the germline V gene (reference sequence). This CDR3 has 16 residues. V shed 2 bases and J shed 1 base, with 12 bases lying between them. DNA for the CDR3: TGTGCCAGCAGCTTATATCAGGGTTCAAGCAATCAGCCCCAGCATTTT. It is translated as CASSLYQGSSNQPQHF.

This clone was picked up one time. The J gene is TRBJ2-5, the V gene TRBV30; no clear D gene. CDR3 length equals 11 residues. Germline V lookup: CDR1 GTSNPN, CDR2 SVGIG (reference sequence). Trimming removed 3 bases from V and 5 bases from J, with 7 bases in between. The CDR3 is CAWSAGETQYF. CDR3 DNA: TGTGCCTGGAGCGCCGGGGAGACCCAGTACTTC.

CDR3 in amino acids: CASPGQGPGGETQYF. In DNA form, the CDR3 reads TGTGCCAGTCCGGGACAGGGGCCCGGCGGGGAGACCCAGTACTTC. The J gene is TRBJ2-5, the V gene TRBV2, with TRBD1 matching 10 bases. Germline V gives CDR1 SNHLY, CDR2 FYNNEI. This CDR3 has 15 amino acids. V was clipped by 9 bases and J by 5 bases; unmatched bases: 12.

This chain links TRBV29-1 with TRBJ1-1; no firm D call. The length of the CDR3 is 12 residues. The V and J ends lost 4 bases and 4 bases respectively, with 10 bases between them. Germline loops: CDR1 SQVTM, CDR2 ANQGSEA. The DNA of the CDR3 is TGCAGCGTTGGAATGGCTGGCACTGAAGCTTTCTTT. Translated: CSVGMAGTEAFF.

The V and J genes are TRBV6-1 and TRBJ2-3; a weak D match, TRBD1 (5 bases). V lost 11 bases, J lost 5 bases, and 23 bases lay in between. CDR3 size: 15 residues. Germline lookup yields CDR1 MNHNS and CDR2 SASEGT. Here the CDR3 DNA reads TGTGCCTCAGCCCTAAGGCAGGGCTCTAGAGATACGCAGTATTTT. Translating it yields CASALRQGSRDTQYF.

CDR3 nucleotide sequence: TGTGCCAGCAGCAGCGACGGACAGGGGTACTACGAGCAGTACTTC. Amino acid sequence: CASSSDGQGYYEQYF. This chain links TRBV9 with TRBJ2-7; 9 nucleotides line up with TRBD1. This CDR3 is built from 15 residues. V trimming: 4 bases; J trimming: 3 bases; junction bases outside the gene matches: 8. Germline V gives CDR1 SGDLS, CDR2 YYNGEE.

This chain links TRBV29-1 with TRBJ2-1, with TRBD1 identical over 9 bases. Germline V gives CDR1 SQVTM, CDR2 ANQGSEA. This CDR3 spans 15 amino acids. The V and J ends lost 7 bases and 6 bases, in that order; junction bases with no gene match: 13. The CDR3 nucleotides are TGCAGCGCCTTTGCGGGGACAGGGACCTTCAATGAGCAGTTCTTC. It specifies CSAFAGTGTFNEQFF.

The chain links TRBV5-4 to TRBJ2-7; 14 bases fit TRBD2. With 4 bases clipped from V and 2 bases from J, the junction kept 11 bases outside the gene matches. Germline V gene lookup returns CDR1 SGHNT and CDR2 YYREEE (reference sequence). CDR3 size: 18 residues. Here the CDR3 DNA reads TGTGCCAGCAGCCAAGGGACTAGCGGGAGAGTAAGGACCTACGAGCAGTACTTC. Amino acids: CASSQGTSGRVRTYEQYF.

V is TRBV4-3 and J is TRBJ2-1; 8 bases agree with TRBD2. Losses at the gene ends were 0 bases for V and 3 bases for J; bases not matched to a gene: 10. This CDR3 is 18 amino acids long. Germline-derived CDR1 and CDR2 are LGHNA and YSLEER. The CDR3 sequence: CASSQDQLAATFYNEQFF. The CDR3, as DNA: TGCGCCAGCAGCCAAGATCAACTAGCGGCAACTTTCTACAATGAGCAGTTCTTC.

The chain has TRBV5-1 and TRBJ1-4; D possibly corresponds to TRBD1 (5 bases). This CDR3 has 15 residues. Germline CDR1 is SGHRS and CDR2 is YFSETQ. V lost 6 bases, J lost 0 bases, and 12 bases lay in between. The CDR3 coding sequence is TGCGCCAGCAAAGGGGCCGGTGCAACTAATGAAAAACTGTTTTTT. Translating gives CASKGAGATNEKLFF.